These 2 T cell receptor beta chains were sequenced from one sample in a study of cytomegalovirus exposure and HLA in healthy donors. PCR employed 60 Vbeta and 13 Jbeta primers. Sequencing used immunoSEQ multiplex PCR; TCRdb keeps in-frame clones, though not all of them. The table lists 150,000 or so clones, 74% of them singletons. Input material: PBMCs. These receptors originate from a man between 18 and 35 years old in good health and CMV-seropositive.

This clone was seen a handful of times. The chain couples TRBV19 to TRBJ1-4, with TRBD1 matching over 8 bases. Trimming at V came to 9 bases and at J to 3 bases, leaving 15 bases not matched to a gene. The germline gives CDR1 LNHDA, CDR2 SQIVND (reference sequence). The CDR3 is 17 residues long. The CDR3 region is CASGADRDYRANEKLFF. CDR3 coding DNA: TGTGCCAGCGGGGCGGACAGGGATTACAGGGCTAATGAAAAACTGTTTTTT. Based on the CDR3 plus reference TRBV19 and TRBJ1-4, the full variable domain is DGGITQSPKYLFRKEGQNVTLSCEQNLNHDAMYWYRQDPGQGLRLIYYSQIVNDFQKGDIAEGYSVSREKKESFPLTVTSAQKNPTAFYLCASGADRDYRANEKLFFGSGTQLSVL.

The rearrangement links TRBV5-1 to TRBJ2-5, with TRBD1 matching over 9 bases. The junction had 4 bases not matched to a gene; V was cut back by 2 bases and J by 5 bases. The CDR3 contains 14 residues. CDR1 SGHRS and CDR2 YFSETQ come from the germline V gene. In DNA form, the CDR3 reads TGCGCCAGCAGCTTTGACAGGGGGGGGGAGACCCAGTACTTC. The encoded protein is CASSFDRGGETQYF.